This T cell receptor beta chain emerged from a study of T cell responses to AZD1222 COVID-19 vaccine. Study-level findings and limits: Targets within unmutated variant regions were reportedly found for nearly half of spike-specific TCRs.

Method: immunoSEQ multiplex PCR; TCRdb's copy keeps in-frame clones and lacks some. The sample includes 130,000 to 150,000 clones, 86% of them seen just once. In regard to this clone: What it binds is not known.

V gave up 5 bases and J gave up 10 bases, with 9 bases separating them. This CDR3 spans 10 amino acids. Per germline, CDR1 DFQATT and CDR2 SNEGSKA (reference sequence). The sequencing here drew on peripheral blood, taken 28 days after the second AZD1222 dose. The TCR originated in an adult who received the AZD1222 COVID-19 vaccine. This chain uses TRBV20-1 with TRBJ2-1; no reliable D call. In DNA form, the CDR3 reads TGCAGTGCTTATGACGGGGAGCAGTTCTTC. Amino acid sequence: CSAYDGEQFF.